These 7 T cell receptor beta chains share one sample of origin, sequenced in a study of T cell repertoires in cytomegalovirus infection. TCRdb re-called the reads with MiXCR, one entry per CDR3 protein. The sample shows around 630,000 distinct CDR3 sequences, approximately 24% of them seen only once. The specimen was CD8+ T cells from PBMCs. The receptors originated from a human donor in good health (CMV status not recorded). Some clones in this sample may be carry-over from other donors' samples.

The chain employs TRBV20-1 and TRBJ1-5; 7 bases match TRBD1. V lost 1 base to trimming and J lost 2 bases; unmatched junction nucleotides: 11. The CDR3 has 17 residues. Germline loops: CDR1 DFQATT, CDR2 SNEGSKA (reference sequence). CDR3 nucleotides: TGCAGTGCTAGAGTCCTGACAGGGAGGGCTCGCAATCAGCCCCAGCATTTT. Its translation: CSARVLTGRARNQPQHF.

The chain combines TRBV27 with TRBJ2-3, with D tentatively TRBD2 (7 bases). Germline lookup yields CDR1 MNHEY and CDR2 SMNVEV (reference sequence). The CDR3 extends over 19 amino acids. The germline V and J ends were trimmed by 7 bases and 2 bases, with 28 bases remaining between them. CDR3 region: CASIPKGGGPESHTDTQYF. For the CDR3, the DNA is TGTGCCAGCATCCCCAAGGGGGGGGGTCCCGAATCTCACACAGATACGCAGTATTTT.

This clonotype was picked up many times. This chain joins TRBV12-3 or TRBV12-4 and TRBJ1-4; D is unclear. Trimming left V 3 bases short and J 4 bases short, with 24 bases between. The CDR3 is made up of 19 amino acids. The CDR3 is CASSFELAPLQEDNEKLFF. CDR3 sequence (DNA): TGTGCCAGCAGTTTTGAACTAGCTCCATTACAAGAAGATAATGAAAAACTGTTTTTT.

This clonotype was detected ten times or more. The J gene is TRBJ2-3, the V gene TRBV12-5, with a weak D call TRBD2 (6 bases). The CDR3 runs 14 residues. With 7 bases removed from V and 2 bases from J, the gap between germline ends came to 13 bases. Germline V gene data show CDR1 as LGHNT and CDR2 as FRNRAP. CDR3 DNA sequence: TGTGCTAGTGCCTCGGCGGGGTTCACAGATACGCAGTATTTT. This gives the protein CASASAGFTDTQYF.

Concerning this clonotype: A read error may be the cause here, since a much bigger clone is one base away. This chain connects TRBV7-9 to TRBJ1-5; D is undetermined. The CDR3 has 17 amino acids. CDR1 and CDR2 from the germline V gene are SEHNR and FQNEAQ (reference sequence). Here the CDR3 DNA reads TGTGCCAGCAGCTTAGGCGGAACCTTGGACGGAGGTCAGTCCCAGCATTTT. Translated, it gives CASSLGGTLDGGQSQHF.

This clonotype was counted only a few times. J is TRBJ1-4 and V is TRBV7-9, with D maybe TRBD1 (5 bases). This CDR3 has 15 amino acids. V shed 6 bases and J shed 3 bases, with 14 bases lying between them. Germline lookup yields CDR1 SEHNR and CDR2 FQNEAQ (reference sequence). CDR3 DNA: TGTGCCAGCAGGCAGGGTTTGAAAGCTAATGAAAAACTGTTTTTT. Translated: CASRQGLKANEKLFF.

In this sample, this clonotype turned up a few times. This CDR3 is CSVEAPGQGDTGELFF. The CDR3 DNA is TGCAGCGTTGAAGCCCCGGGACAGGGGGACACCGGGGAGCTGTTTTTT. The chain joins TRBV29-1 to TRBJ2-2, with 11 bases fitting TRBD1. Germline CDR1 and CDR2: SQVTM and ANQGSEA. CDR3 length: 16 residues. J lost 3 bases, V lost 1 base, and 4 bases had no gene match.